This T cell receptor beta chain was identified in a study of T cells in localized non-small cell lung cancer. V was clipped by 6 bases and J by 4 bases; unmatched bases: 3. Per the germline V gene, CDR1 is MNHNS and CDR2 is SASEGT. This CDR3 is 15 amino acids long. Findings of the study overall: Appearance in adjacent lung was seen for a median about 59 of the top 100 tumor clones. Longer overall survival was seen with higher T cell density measured in blood. Sequencing, confined to only one tumor region, leaves heterogeneity possible.

Details on this clone: The target antigen is unknown.

TCRdb's copy holds only in-frame clones and misses some; the assay was immunoSEQ multiplex PCR. The table records roughly 24,000 clones, around 93% of them present only once. The source material was peripheral blood, sampled before any cancer treatment. The chain uses TRBV6-1 and TRBJ2-1, with 13 nucleotides matching TRBD2. The sequence derives from a female donor over 55 with stage II squamous cell lung carcinoma. CDR3 sequence: CASRPGLAGYNEQFF. The CDR3, as DNA: TGTGCCAGCAGGCCGGGACTAGCGGGGTACAATGAGCAGTTCTTC.